This T cell receptor (beta chain) was profiled in a study of cytomegalovirus exposure and HLA in healthy donors (dated by TCRdb to the late 2010s). Context from the whole study: An earlier analysis of several hundred of the donors reported approximately 260 Gb of sequence data and 95 million to 120 million unique TCR beta sequences obtained from about 179 million T cells. An earlier analysis of a few hundred of the donors applied high-throughput TCR beta sequencing to assess whether each TCR beta V gene segment acted as functional or pseudogenic. To study patterns of TCR occurrence, a later analysis re-analyzed previously published TCR beta repertoires from 666 donors and added high-resolution HLA genotyping. Genome-wide SNP genotypes for about 65% of the roughly 670 donors were used in a later genetic analysis, which treated that subset as a discovery cohort. The study used immunosequencing to profile the T cell repertoires of several hundred subjects and linked those repertoires to cytomegalovirus serostatus. Besides the first cohort of around 670 subjects, a separate validation cohort made up of 120 or so different subjects was used. The study aimed to test whether cataloging public T cell receptors could reveal signatures of past pathogen exposure. Donor age, sex, ethnicity and CMV serostatus were collected together with the repertoire data. Among about 390 genotyped donors of the cohort, an average of roughly 240,000 unique TCR beta nucleotide sequences were sequenced per donor, 15% to 20% of them non-productive. Typing coverage differed by locus: A, B, C, DRB1 and DQB1 were typed in roughly 629-630 donors, DQA1 in 500 to 550, DPA1 in nearly 610, and DPB1 in 400 to 480. To predict cytomegalovirus infection status, the study combined high-throughput TCR immunosequencing, statistical association of individual TCRs with disease status, and machine learning. Of the roughly 390 genotyped donors, 81% were placed in the genetic ancestry cluster associated with self-reported Caucasian donors. An early release that covered fewer than 800 HLA-typed donors contained approximately 300 gigabases of sequencing data and approximately 85 million unique TCR sequences. Every repertoire in the discovery cohort had been generated on one and the same sequencing platform. HLA typing included class I and class II loci at four-digit resolution. Because of strong linkage in the cohort, a handful of DR-DQ haplotypes were treated as single units for association and clustering. Rather than using new phenotypic data, the later analysis identified candidate immune exposures from TCR beta sequences and from how often those sequences occurred across donors. Summary of the overall study and its limitations: V-gene and J-gene trimming of TCR beta chains was associated with a missense DCLRE1C variant in a later genetic analysis, and the association was replicated in an independent cohort. A further reported finding was that TCR beta sequences accurately predicted the HLA-A and HLA-B alleles for most subjects in the first cohort. CMV serostatus was the only immune exposure information available for the cohort. Broadly in line with IMGT annotations, most TCR beta V segments showed up in productive rearrangements about 87% or about 30% of the time in an earlier analysis of 587 of the donors. A later analysis reported that several top co-occurrence clusters appeared linked to parvovirus B19, influenza, CMV and Epstein-Barr virus. When HLA alleles, especially DR and DQ, strongly co-occurred, attributing TCR associations to individual alleles was difficult. The authors suggested that the approach could potentially be extended to other disease states and immunological phenotypes. The earlier analysis of around 600 of the donors excluded about 16 rarely observed V segments, including chromosome 9 orphons, because counts were too low. In the study, 150 to 200 TCR beta chains were listed as associated with cytomegalovirus. At a false discovery rate of 0.05, a later analysis linked approximately 18,000 TCR beta sequences to specific HLA alleles. Correlated functional status among segregating V segments might be attributable to linkage disequilibrium, but an unknown experimental factor could not be ruled out. The classifier was reported to diagnose cytomegalovirus status with high specificity and sensitivity in both the original and validation cohorts. In a later analysis, HLA-associated TCR beta chains were found to be more clonally expanded and to have lower generation probabilities than equally common non-associated chains. A cluster of highly shared sequence variants was judged likely to represent a technical artifact of the sequencing pipeline. According to a later genetic analysis, donors in an Asian-associated ancestry cluster had fewer N-insertions in productive TCRs than the approximately 670-donor mean. Because HLA typing was unavailable for some donors at each locus, only the typed subset was used in association tests. A later analysis found that TCR association rates varied across HLA loci, with DRB1 alleles showing the most associated TCRs and HLA-C alleles the fewest. In a later analysis, most CMV-associated TCR beta chains were found to appear HLA-restricted, with HLA associations seemingly driven largely by CMV exposure. Some IMGT-functional V segments, including TRBV6-2 and TRBV6-3, could not be told apart with the 87-base-pair reads, so those segments were excluded. In this cohort, only TCR beta chains were sequenced, and detectable features were limited by the absence of alpha or paired-chain data. Across donors, most TCR sequences were observed very rarely, whereas some public TCRs were present in many individuals. Roughly uniform sequencing depth across donors was assumed in presence/absence analyses, although this assumption may not hold. In vitro tests confirmed that a few of the cytomegalovirus-associated TCR beta chains recognize cytomegalovirus antigens.

Looking up the germline V gene yields CDR1 SGHAT and CDR2 FQNNGV. The CDR3 covers 16 residues, taking in both the cysteine and the phenylalanine. Only the CDR3 portion is preserved as DNA: 48 bases, with reading frame beginning at the first base. Here V drops 3 bases and J drops 0 bases, and the junction holds 3 bases not matched to any gene. The cohort comprised hundreds of healthy bone marrow donors. All cohort members were sampled while nominally healthy, although unrecorded immune exposures were likely present. The donor tested CMV seronegative, placing the donor among the 352 seronegative members of the cohort. A peripheral blood sample was provided by each donor, and peripheral blood mononuclear cells were used for TCR beta sequencing. The Qiagen DNeasy Blood Extraction Kit was used to extract genomic DNA from the blood cell samples. Library preparation used the immunoSEQ multiplex PCR assay. For the multiplex PCR, a mixture combining 60 forward primers for TCR Vbeta segments and 13 reverse primers for TCR Jbeta segments was used. Amplification of the CDR3 region of rearranged TCR beta genes was performed with a multiplex PCR assay on genomic DNA. Amplified TCR beta libraries were sequenced as 87-base-pair reads on the Illumina HiSeq System. The published analysis was carried out like this. A later analysis counted some 80 million unique TCR beta chains across the 700 or so repertoires, and around 9.9 million of these chains were shared by at least two donors. Raw reads were error-corrected and collapsed into unique sequences with a nearest-neighbor algorithm that merged closely related sequences to remove PCR and sequencing errors. To assign V, D and J gene segments, CDR3 sequences were aligned to IMGT reference sequences. Each retained sequence needed at least a six-nucleotide match to both a V gene segment and a J gene segment. Rearrangements were called productive when the CDR3 lacked stop codons and stayed in frame with V and J; all others were non-productive. Following IMGT convention, CDR3 was defined as the stretch from the second conserved V-encoded cysteine up to the conserved J-encoded phenylalanine. The earlier analysis of 500 to 650 of the donors excluded any sequence lacking an unambiguous match to a single V gene segment. An earlier analysis of a few hundred of the donors called V segments functional above 56.7% productive rearrangements and segregating when the between-donor standard deviation exceeded 5%. To diagnose cytomegalovirus status from the catalog of TCR beta chain sequences, a statistical classification framework was built. A later analysis assigned V and J genes by comparing TCR nucleotide sequences with IMGT/GENE-DB human TR gene sequences. Using the TCRdist pipeline, a later analysis assigned CDR3 sequences along with most-parsimonious VDJ recombination scenarios. A later analysis defined each TCR beta chain by its CDR3 amino acid sequence plus V-gene family, and excluded reads lacking a unique V-gene family. In a later analysis, around 650 highly shared, low-generation-probability nucleotide sequences were removed to address suspected cross-contamination and a sequencing artifact. In a later analysis, a clonal expansion index was calculated for each public chain from normalized within-repertoire ranks of inferred template counts. In a later analysis, generation probabilities were computed using a VDJ recombination model fitted to out-of-frame rearrangements, and the results were checked against IGoR. Hypergeometric tests were used in a later analysis to score TCR-TCR, TCR-HLA and TCR-CMV co-occurrence, with a repertoire-size bias correction applied to the TCR pairs. To estimate false discovery rates, a later analysis permuted the HLA or CMV assignments 20 times. In a later analysis, co-occurring TCRs were grouped using DBSCAN, and TCRdist sequence similarity was added for clustering within HLA-allele-positive subsets. Repertoires with fewer than 30,000 or more than 120,000 public chains, plus five repertoires with anomalous nucleotide sharing, were excluded from co-occurrence clustering. TCRdb provides this immuneACCESS table in a form limited to in-frame rearrangements. Some clones are lacking; in checked studies, under half of them reflect an unresolved V gene, and why the rest are absent is not known. The V and J calls and the clone size are those of that table, but D and trimming were determined from the DNA. This sample comprises 130,000 or so clones, 8.5% to 10% of them detected only once. 4.5% to 7% of the sample rests with the top ten.

As to this clone: Its antigen is unknown. Base qualities are not recorded, but no much larger clone differs from it by a single base.

This TCR was recovered from a man aged 40-50 years in good health and CMV-seronegative. This sequence uses TRBV11-2 and TRBJ1-1, with 11 bases aligning to TRBD1. The sample comprised PBMCs. The DNA sequence reads TGTGCCAGCAGCTTGGGACAGGGGGGGATGAACACTGAAGCTTTCTTT. Its translation is CASSLGQGGMNTEAFF.